This TCR beta chain was found in a study of control samples from healthy donors and cancer patients. The CDR3 is made up of 17 amino acids. Germline loops: CDR1 MNHEY, CDR2 SMNVEV (reference sequence). V was clipped by 5 bases and J by 1 base, with 18 bases between them. Clones were read by immunoSEQ multiplex PCR, and TCRdb kept only the in-frame ones, dropping some. The table lists 100,000 to 150,000 clones, roughly 90% of them singletons. Sequenced: blood. This chain joins TRBV27 and TRBJ2-1; D is possibly TRBD2 (6 bases). The receptor was isolated from a woman in her fifties or sixties in good health. DNA of the CDR3: TGTGCCAGCAGTCCCCCACTAGCCACGGCGTCCTACAATGAGCAGTTCTTC. It codes for CASSPPLATASYNEQFF.